What follows are 18 T cell receptor beta chains derived from one specimen sequenced in a study of early T cells in non-severe SARS-CoV-2 infection (dated by TCRdb to the early 2020s). The library was obtained by 5' RACE. Sequencing was carried out with a NextSeq 500. TCRdb trimmed the raw reads at Q25, called clones with MiXCR and kept productive beta chains. Entries that share a CDR3 protein sequence are merged under the most common genes and DNA. This sample has more than 85,000 distinct CDR3 sequences in its table, and roughly 13% of those were observed once. Clones ranked in the top ten supply roughly 6.3% of the sample. The specimen sequenced was whole blood. The receptors were gathered from an adult who was a healthcare worker with PCR-confirmed SARS-CoV-2 infection or an uninfected control (not recorded which).

This clonotype showed up many times. The gene calls are TRBV7-2 and TRBJ2-3; 10 bases align to TRBD2. Germline assignment: CDR1 SGHTA and CDR2 FQGNSA. This CDR3 has 16 amino acids. V gave up 5 bases and J gave up 2 bases; unmatched junction bases: 7. The CDR3 nucleotides read TGTGCCAGCAGCCCTATAGCGGGAGGCCTCACAGATACGCAGTATTTT. This translates into CASSPIAGGLTDTQYF.

This clonotype was detected only a few times. V and J are TRBV20-1 and TRBJ2-7, with D possibly being TRBD2 (6 bases). Trimming removed 3 bases from V and 0 bases from J, with 18 bases in between. Per the germline V gene, CDR1 is DFQATT and CDR2 is SNEGSKA (reference sequence). This CDR3 has 16 amino acids. The CDR3 region is CSASWGEAGSSYEQYF. The CDR3 coding sequence is TGCAGTGCTAGCTGGGGGGAAGCCGGAAGCTCCTACGAGCAGTACTTC.

The gene calls are TRBV4-3 and TRBJ2-3, with a possible D match to TRBD1 (5 bases). Trimming stripped 0 bases from V and 3 bases from J, with 7 bases between. The CDR3 length is 14 residues. In germline, CDR1 is LGHNA, CDR2 YSLEER. The CDR3 DNA is TGCGCCAGCAGCCAAGAACAGGTTACAGATACGCAGTATTTT. As protein: CASSQEQVTDTQYF.

This clonotype turned up a few times. This chain links TRBV20-1 with TRBJ2-1, with TRBD2 matching over 10 bases. Germline lookup yields CDR1 DFQATT and CDR2 SNEGSKA (reference sequence). V lost 1 base, J lost 2 bases, and 2 bases stayed unmatched. The CDR3 spans 15 residues. The CDR3 DNA reads TGCAGTGCTAGAGTAAGCGGGAGGGCCTACAATGAGCAGTTCTTC. This translates into CSARVSGRAYNEQFF.

As concerns this clonotype: At one boundary the junction diverges from the germline segment, which might be a read error. This chain links TRBV6-1 with TRBJ2-6; D is perhaps TRBD1 (6 bases). The CDR3 totals 16 residues. Germline V gene data show CDR1 as MNHNS and CDR2 as SASEGT. CDR3 sequence (DNA): TGTGCCAGCAGTGAATTCGTGACTGTGGGGGCCATCGTCCTGACTTTC. This codes for CASSEFVTVGAIVLTF.

Regarding this clonotype: Being one base from a much bigger clone, this may be a read error. This chain connects TRBV7-8 to TRBJ2-1; D possibly corresponds to TRBD2 (6 bases). The CDR3 is 15 amino acids. The germline gives CDR1 SGHVS, CDR2 FQNEAQ. The CDR3 sequence: CVSSSFTGSGNEQFF. The CDR3 DNA is TGTGTCAGCAGCTCCTTCACCGGGAGTGGCAATGAGCAGTTCTTC. The variable domain in full, with the rest retrieved from reference TRBV7-8 and TRBJ2-1, is GAGVSQSPRYKVAKRGQDVALRCDPISGHVSLFWYQQALGQGPEFLTYFQNEAQLDKSGLPSDRFFAERPEGSVSTLKIQRTQQEDSAVYLCVSSSFTGSGNEQFFGPGTRLTVL.

This clonotype was found many times. The rearrangement joins TRBV6-2 or TRBV6-3 to TRBJ2-7, with 7 bases identical to TRBD2. The V segment lost 4 bases and the J segment 2 bases; nucleotides outside the gene matches: 5. Germline V gene lookup returns CDR1 MNHEY and CDR2 SVGEGT. The CDR3 sequence is 14 residues long. The CDR3 loop is CASSWGGRAYEQYF. The CDR3, as DNA: TGTGCCAGCAGTTGGGGCGGGAGAGCCTACGAGCAGTACTTC.

The chain is built from TRBV29-1 and TRBJ2-7; possibly TRBD2 for D (6 bases). The CDR3 loop spans 14 amino acids. The V gene's germline CDR1 is SQVTM and CDR2 ANQGSEA. The V and J ends lost 4 bases and 0 bases respectively, with 13 bases between them. The CDR3 DNA is TGCAGCGTTGGGGGGGAAAGGAGCTCCTACGAGCAGTACTTC. Translation gives CSVGGERSSYEQYF.

This clonotype was counted many times. The J gene is TRBJ2-1, the V gene TRBV7-2, with D maybe TRBD2 (5 bases). Germline CDR1 reads SGHTA; CDR2 reads FQGNSA. The CDR3 sequence is 13 residues long. V lost 4 bases to trimming and J lost 5 bases, with 9 bases between them. DNA for the CDR3: TGTGCCAGCAGCTCAACGAGGGACAATGAGCAGTTCTTC. Protein product: CASSSTRDNEQFF.

The J gene is TRBJ2-1, the V gene TRBV30; D possibly corresponds to TRBD1 (5 bases). Germline CDR1 reads GTSNPN; CDR2 reads SVGIG (reference sequence). The CDR3 length is 16 residues. Trimming shortened V by 2 bases and J by 0 bases, and 14 bases separated the two germline ends. The CDR3 DNA reads as TGTGCCTGGAGTAAGGGGCCAGCCAGCTCCTACAATGAGCAGTTCTTC. It is translated as CAWSKGPASSYNEQFF.

V gene TRBV7-2 combines with J gene TRBJ2-7; D possibly corresponds to TRBD2 (6 bases). Germline V lookup: CDR1 SGHTA, CDR2 FQGNSA. V gave up 5 bases and J gave up 3 bases, with 14 bases separating them. The length of the CDR3 is 14 residues. CDR3 protein: CASSQGLPNYEQYF. As DNA, the CDR3 is TGTGCCAGCAGCCAAGGACTACCGAACTACGAGCAGTACTTC.

V gene TRBV7-2 combines with J gene TRBJ2-2; maybe TRBD1 (6 bases). Trimming cost V 5 bases and J 0 bases, with 16 bases left between them. CDR1 and CDR2 (germline): SGHTA, FQGNSA. The CDR3 covers 17 residues. The CDR3 sequence is CASSPLWGRANTGELFF. The CDR3 DNA sequence: TGTGCCAGCAGCCCTCTCTGGGGGCGGGCGAACACCGGGGAGCTGTTTTTT.

The chain carries TRBV6-5 and TRBJ1-1; perhaps TRBD1 as D (6 bases). This CDR3 spans 14 amino acids. V lost 6 bases, J lost 0 bases, and 11 bases lay in between. The V gene's germline CDR1 is MNHEY and CDR2 SVGAGI. The CDR3 protein is CASSQGHMNTEAFF. CDR3 DNA: TGTGCCAGCAGCCAGGGACATATGAACACTGAAGCTTTCTTT.

This clonotype turned up a few times. The V gene is TRBV18, the J gene TRBJ2-1; 9 positions agree with TRBD1. Germline V gene lookup returns CDR1 KGHSH and CDR2 LQKENI. The CDR3 contains 15 residues. V shed 1 base, J shed 8 bases, and the junction held 6 bases outside the gene matches. CDR3 nucleotide sequence: TGTGCCAGCTCACCACGGGACAGGGTTATCGATGAGCAGTTCTTC. Encoded protein: CASSPRDRVIDEQFF.

This clonotype was detected many times. Here the CDR3 DNA reads TGTGCCAGCAGTCGATCGGGACTCCTCGGCAATGAGCAGTTCTTC. Translation gives CASSRSGLLGNEQFF. The rearrangement joins TRBV12-3 or TRBV12-4 to TRBJ2-1, with TRBD2 as a possible D gene (6 bases). The CDR3 contains 15 residues. Trimming removed 5 bases from V and 6 bases from J, with 17 bases in between.

This clonotype has at least ten counts. The rearrangement uses TRBV20-1 and TRBJ1-1; D not certain. V lost 3 bases to trimming and J lost 0 bases, with 8 bases between them. The V gene's germline CDR1 is DFQATT and CDR2 SNEGSKA (reference sequence). This CDR3 region has 13 residues. For the CDR3, the DNA is TGCAGTGCTAGGAGTCAGTTGAACACTGAAGCTTTCTTT. Protein product: CSARSQLNTEAFF.

The CDR3 bases are TGTGCCAGCTCACCGGAGACGGACTATGGCTACACCTTC. This encodes CASSPETDYGYTF. The genes are TRBV18 and TRBJ1-2; D is undetermined. The CDR3 is made up of 13 amino acids. Trimming took off 3 bases at V and 3 bases at J, with 8 bases between the two ends. Germline values: CDR1 KGHSH, CDR2 LQKENI. The full variable domain, its missing parts supplied by reference TRBV18 and TRBJ1-2, is NAGVMQNPRHLVRRRGQEARLRCSPMKGHSHVYWYRQLPEEGLKFMVYLQKENIIDESGMPKERFSAEFPKEGPSILRIQQVVRGDSAAYFCASSPETDYGYTFGSGTRLTVV.

This clonotype has a handful of counts. The chain links TRBV5-6 to TRBJ2-2; D may correspond to TRBD1 or TRBD2 (6 bases each). The CDR3 contains 14 residues. Germline CDR1 and CDR2: SGHDT and YYEEEE. V lost 3 bases to trimming and J lost 5 bases, with 11 bases between them. CDR3 in DNA: TGTGCCAGCAGCTGGGGGGCTTGGACCGGGGAGCTGTTTTTT. It codes for CASSWGAWTGELFF.